This T cell receptor (beta chain) was obtained from a study of blood T cell repertoires in COVID-19. Overall study: T cells, B-cell-depleted T cells, or PBMCs supplied cDNA or gDNA.

This table comes from immunoSEQ multiplex PCR, and its TCRdb copy is limited to in-frame clones, with some not included. Of over 80,000 clones in the sample, about four fifths are singletons; the top ten hold less than 20%. The TCR comes from a woman older than 75 with active or convalescent COVID-19. The sequencing input was peripheral blood.

CDR3: CASSLGTENGYTF. The CDR3 DNA reads as TGTGCCAGCAGCTTAGGGACAGAAAATGGCTACACCTTC. This chain joins TRBV7-2 and TRBJ1-2, with a tentative D call TRBD1 (6 bases). Trimming left V 1 base short and J 6 bases short, with 9 bases between. CDR1 is SGHTA and CDR2 is FQGNSA in the germline V gene. This CDR3 has 13 residues.